The clone carrying this T cell receptor beta chain was seen only once. The data were produced by immunoSEQ multiplex PCR, yet TCRdb's version contains in-frame clones alone and is incomplete. The sample has some 92,000 clones, approximately 88% seen once. This record comes from a study of T cell responses to AZD1222 COVID-19 vaccine. The length of the CDR3 is 16 residues. Trimming at V came to 5 bases and at J to 5 bases, leaving 15 bases not matched to a gene. Germline V lookup: CDR1 MNHNS, CDR2 SASEGT. The sequence derives from an adult in good health. The sample here was peripheral blood, taken on day 0 of AZD1222 vaccination. The genes are TRBV6-1 and TRBJ2-7, with 7 bases lining up with TRBD1. CDR3 sequence (DNA): TGTGCCAGCAGTAAAGGACAGGCTCTAGAAGGGAACGAGCAGTACTTC. It encodes CASSKGQALEGNEQYF.